This T cell receptor (beta chain) stems from a study of blood T cell repertoires in COVID-19. The wider study: Among Cohort 3 donors, those recovered had two negative PCRs, clearance, or symptom resolution.

TCRdb's table, derived via immunoSEQ multiplex PCR, lists solely in-frame clones and lacks some. The sample carries a few hundred thousand clones, roughly 84% recorded once. Germline CDR1 LGHNA, CDR2 YNFKEQ. With V trimmed by 1 base and J by 0 bases, 3 bases remained unmatched. The CDR3 runs to 15 residues. This rearrangement joins TRBV4-2 to TRBJ2-7, with TRBD1 identical over 7 bases. The origin of this receptor is a man aged 25 to 45 in a cohort exposed to, infected with or recovered from COVID-19 (not recorded which). Sequencing was carried out using PBMCs or T cells enriched from blood (not recorded which). The CDR3 bases are TGTGCCAGCAGCCAAGGTCAGGGGGACTCCTACGAGCAGTACTTC. Translating gives CASSQGQGDSYEQYF.